The 32 T cell receptor beta chains listed next were all sequenced from one sample in a study of cytomegalovirus exposure and HLA in healthy donors. The data were produced by immunoSEQ multiplex PCR, yet TCRdb's version contains in-frame clones alone and is incomplete. The sample includes 110,000 or so clones, 80% to 90% of them seen just once. Sequences were obtained from PBMCs. These TCRs come from a man between 18 and 35 years old in good health and CMV-seropositive.

The chain has TRBV19 and TRBJ2-2; possibly TRBD2 for D (5 bases). The V gene's germline CDR1 is LNHDA and CDR2 SQIVND (reference sequence). The CDR3 runs to 13 residues. V lost 5 bases and J lost 6, with 10 bases in between. The CDR3 nucleotides are TGTGCCAGTAGTCTAGGACTTTCCGGGGAGCTGTTTTTT. Translation gives CASSLGLSGELFF. Variable domain in full (rest from reference TRBV19 and TRBJ2-2): DGGITQSPKYLFRKEGQNVTLSCEQNLNHDAMYWYRQDPGQGLRLIYYSQIVNDFQKGDIAEGYSVSREKKESFPLTVTSAQKNPTAFYLCASSLGLSGELFFGEGSRLTVL.

The V call is TRBV2, the J call TRBJ2-3, with TRBD1 as a possible D gene (5 bases). Germline lookup yields CDR1 SNHLY and CDR2 FYNNEI. V lost 6 bases, J lost 10 bases, and 26 bases lay in between. The CDR3 has 16 residues. This chain's CDR3 is CASRERLLGRSGAQYF. The CDR3 DNA sequence: TGTGCCAGCAGGGAAAGACTTTTGGGGCGTTCTGGAGCGCAGTATTTT.

The chain has TRBV2 and TRBJ2-7; 7 bases line up with TRBD1. V lost 11 bases, J lost 5 bases, and 12 bases stayed unmatched. The CDR3 runs to 13 residues. The V gene's germline CDR1 is SNHLY and CDR2 FYNNEI. The CDR3 loop reads CAGKTGILDEQYF. For the CDR3, the DNA is TGTGCCGGCAAGACAGGGATCTTAGACGAGCAGTACTTC.

The chain carries TRBV4-1 and TRBJ1-1; D is ambiguous. The length of the CDR3 is 15 residues. The V end was cut by 0 bases, the J end by 4 bases, with 12 bases between. Germline values: CDR1 MGHRA, CDR2 YSYEKL. As DNA, the CDR3 is TGCGCCAGCAGCCAAGAACGGAACGGGATCACTGAAGCTTTCTTT. Encoded protein: CASSQERNGITEAFF.

V usage is TRBV9 and J usage is TRBJ2-5; 11 positions agree with TRBD2. Germline V gene data show CDR1 as SGDLS and CDR2 as YYNGEE. This CDR3 has 18 residues. V shed 0 bases and J 5 bases; nucleotides not matched to a gene: 12. The CDR3 region is CASSVGATSGGFLETQYF. CDR3 nucleotides: TGTGCCAGCAGCGTAGGTGCTACTAGCGGGGGTTTTCTGGAGACCCAGTACTTC.

V and J are TRBV7-9 and TRBJ1-2; D not resolved. The germline V and J ends were trimmed by 5 bases and 13 bases, with 17 bases remaining between them. CDR3 length: 12 amino acids. The germline V gene has CDR1 SEHNR and CDR2 FQNEAQ (reference sequence). The DNA of the CDR3 is TGTGCCAGCAGCCCCCAACGGGAGCCCAGCACCTTC. It translates to CASSPQREPSTF.

The gene calls are TRBV7-2 and TRBJ2-7, with D possibly being TRBD2 (5 bases). The V gene lost 1 base and the J gene lost 0 bases, with 13 bases spanning the gap. Germline V gene data show CDR1 as SGHTA and CDR2 as FQGNSA. This CDR3 contains 16 residues. The CDR3 sequence: CASSLDTGSFSYEQYF. The CDR3 region has the DNA TGTGCCAGCAGCTTAGATACGGGGTCCTTCTCCTACGAGCAGTACTTC.

This clone was observed many times. V and J are TRBV4-2 and TRBJ1-6; 10 nucleotides line up with TRBD1. The V gene end was trimmed by 1 base and the J gene end by 9 bases; junction bases not matched to a gene: 0. CDR1 and CDR2 from the germline V gene are LGHNA and YNFKEQ. This CDR3 contains 14 residues. DNA for the CDR3: TGTGCCAGCAGCCAAGGACAGGGGGCTTCACCCCTCCACTTT. Its protein product is CASSQGQGASPLHF.

The count of this clone is one. V is TRBV5-4 and J is TRBJ1-1, with 8 bases identical to TRBD1. The V gene end was trimmed by 4 bases and the J gene end by 6 bases; junction bases not matched to a gene: 8. The CDR3 runs 14 residues. CDR1 and CDR2 from the germline V gene are SGHNT and YYREEE (reference sequence). The CDR3 is CASSPRTGLAEAFF. The CDR3 DNA reads as TGTGCCAGCAGCCCACGGACAGGGTTGGCTGAAGCTTTCTTT.

The gene calls are TRBV10-3 and TRBJ2-3; tentative D call: TRBD1 (5 bases). There are 16 residues in the CDR3. The germline gives CDR1 ENHRY, CDR2 SYGVKD. V lost 0 bases to trimming and J lost 0 bases, with 10 bases between them. The CDR3 protein is CAISESVRGSTDTQYF. The DNA for the CDR3 is TGTGCCATCAGTGAGTCTGTAAGGGGTAGCACAGATACGCAGTATTTT.

V and J are TRBV2 and TRBJ1-2, with D tentatively TRBD1 (5 bases). Trimming cost V 7 bases and J 4 bases, with 22 bases left between them. The CDR3 totals 16 residues. Germline V lookup: CDR1 SNHLY, CDR2 FYNNEI. CDR3: CASTSGGKGLTYGYTF. CDR3 nucleotide sequence: TGTGCCAGCACCAGCGGGGGAAAAGGGTTGACCTATGGCTACACCTTC. Combining the CDR3 with reference TRBV2 and TRBJ1-2 gives the whole variable domain EPEVTQTPSHQVTQMGQEVILRCVPISNHLYFYWYRQILGQKVEFLVSFYNNEISEKSEIFDDQFSVERPDGSNFTLKIRSTKLEDSAMYFCASTSGGKGLTYGYTFGSGTRLTVV.

The rearrangement joins TRBV4-1 to TRBJ1-5; no clear D gene. This CDR3 region has 14 residues. Germline V CDR1 and CDR2: MGHRA, YSYEKL. The V end was cut by 4 bases, the J end by 6 bases, with 13 bases between. This CDR3 is CASSPSPEGQPQHF. CDR3 in DNA: TGCGCCAGCAGCCCTTCCCCCGAGGGTCAGCCCCAGCATTTT.

CDR3 sequence (DNA): TGTGCCAGCAGTCTCCGGGACAGGGTATACGAGCAGTACTTC. Translating it yields CASSLRDRVYEQYF. The J gene is TRBJ2-7, the V gene TRBV28; 9 nucleotides match TRBD1. The germline gives CDR1 MDHEN, CDR2 SYDVKM. Trimming cost V 5 bases and J 4 bases; bases outside gene matches: 6. CDR3 length: 14 residues.

CDR3 coding DNA: TGTGCCAGCAGTCCGGGAGTTGGTGTAGAGCAGTACTTC. It yields the protein CASSPGVGVEQYF. The rearrangement joins TRBV27 to TRBJ2-7; D possibly corresponds to TRBD2 (6 bases). CDR3 size: 13 residues. V lost 5 bases, J lost 7 bases, and 15 bases lay in between. In germline, CDR1 is MNHEY, CDR2 SMNVEV (reference sequence).

In this sample, this clone turned up a few times. For the CDR3, the DNA is TGTGCCACCAAACTCGACAGGGTCGAGGGGGAGCAGTACTTC. It codes for CATKLDRVEGEQYF. The chain has TRBV15 and TRBJ2-7; 7 nucleotides match TRBD1. V lost 7 bases to trimming and J lost 7 bases; unmatched junction nucleotides: 13. This CDR3 region has 14 residues. Germline V gives CDR1 LNHNV, CDR2 YYDKDF (reference sequence).

This chain connects TRBV15 to TRBJ1-5; D gene ambiguous. Germline V gene lookup returns CDR1 LNHNV and CDR2 YYDKDF (reference sequence). The CDR3 contains 15 residues. The V and J ends lost 3 bases and 0 bases respectively, with 9 bases between them. The CDR3 loop reads CATSSSSYSNQPQHF. The DNA for the CDR3 is TGTGCCACCAGCAGCTCCAGTTATAGCAATCAGCCCCAGCATTTT.

In its sample, this clone was seen once. The CDR3 is CASSLAGTEITNYGYTF. CDR3 coding DNA: TGTGCCAGCAGTTTGGCCGGGACAGAGATAACTAACTATGGCTACACCTTC. The genes are TRBV27 and TRBJ1-2, with 7 bases lining up with TRBD1. Per germline, CDR1 MNHEY and CDR2 SMNVEV (reference sequence). The V segment lost 3 bases and the J segment 0 bases; nucleotides outside the gene matches: 10. CDR3 length equals 17 residues.

The V gene is TRBV27, the J gene TRBJ1-2; 7 nucleotides align to TRBD1. Germline V gene data show CDR1 as MNHEY and CDR2 as SMNVEV (reference sequence). The length of the CDR3 is 17 residues. The ends lost 5 bases at V and 9 bases at J; junction bases unmatched: 21. In DNA, the CDR3 is TGTGCCAGCAGTCTAACCCGCGGGACAGTCCCTGTGGGTAGCTACACCTTC. It yields the protein CASSLTRGTVPVGSYTF.

Here the CDR3 reads CASSLSGRLVNYGYTF. DNA for the CDR3: TGTGCCAGCAGCCTGAGTGGGAGATTAGTTAACTATGGCTACACCTTC. The genes are TRBV7-2 and TRBJ1-2; no firm D call. The CDR3 length is 16 residues. Per the germline V gene, CDR1 is SGHTA and CDR2 is FQGNSA. Between the trimmed V and J ends, which lost 5 bases and 1 base, there was a span of 17 bases.

J is TRBJ1-6 and V is TRBV5-4; perhaps TRBD1 as D (6 bases). Germline V lookup: CDR1 SGHNT, CDR2 YYREEE (reference sequence). Trimming took 4 bases from V and 7 from J, leaving 15 bases between them. This CDR3 is built from 15 residues. The CDR3 coding sequence is TGTGCCAGCAGCCCGGGGGGGCAAGAGAATTCACCCCTCCACTTT. Translated, it gives CASSPGGQENSPLHF.

This rearrangement joins TRBV28 to TRBJ1-5; TRBD1 is a possible D gene (5 bases). V gave up 7 bases and J gave up 14 bases, with 24 bases separating them. The germline CDR1 and CDR2 sequences are MDHEN and SYDVKM. CDR3 length: 14 residues. CDR3 loop: CASTQLPTKGNEHF. The CDR3 DNA follows: TGTGCCAGCACCCAGTTACCAACGAAGGGGAACGAGCATTTT.

The V call is TRBV19, the J call TRBJ1-2; 10 bases fit TRBD1. This CDR3 is built from 14 residues. Germline V CDR1 and CDR2: LNHDA, SQIVND (reference sequence). The junction had 3 bases not matched to a gene; V was cut back by 3 bases and J by 5 bases. CDR3: CASSIDRGLYGYTF. Written as DNA, the CDR3 is TGTGCCAGTAGTATCGACAGGGGGCTTTATGGCTACACCTTC.

The CDR3 DNA follows: TGCGCCAGCAGCTTGGGTGTGCCAGGGAAAGAGACCCAGTACTTC. Translation: CASSLGVPGKETQYF. V gene TRBV5-1 combines with J gene TRBJ2-5, with D possibly matching TRBD1 (5 bases). The germline V and J ends were trimmed by 0 bases and 3 bases, with 12 bases remaining between them. CDR1 SGHRS and CDR2 YFSETQ come from the germline V gene. This CDR3 contains 15 residues.

The V gene is TRBV12-5, the J gene TRBJ1-5; tentatively, D is TRBD1 (6 bases). CDR1 is LGHNT and CDR2 is FRNRAP in the germline V gene. The CDR3 has 12 amino acids. V lost 3 bases and J 7 bases, leaving 7 bases between the germline ends. DNA of the CDR3: TGTGCTAGTGGTTTACAGGGACAGCCCCAGCATTTT. Translation: CASGLQGQPQHF.

The chain combines TRBV6-5 with TRBJ2-2, with TRBD1 matching 10 bases. The CDR3 is made up of 16 amino acids. Losses at the gene ends were 0 bases for V and 6 bases for J; bases not matched to a gene: 4. Germline-derived CDR1 and CDR2 are MNHEY and SVGAGI. CDR3 coding DNA: TGTGCCAGCAGTTACTCAGGACAGGGGGATGCCGGGGAGCTGTTTTTT. Translation gives CASSYSGQGDAGELFF.

J is TRBJ2-7 and V is TRBV23-1; tentatively, D is TRBD2 (6 bases). TRBV23-1 is marked as an open reading frame, function uncertain. This CDR3 comprises 13 residues. Between the trimmed V and J ends, which lost 2 bases and 6 bases, there was a span of 11 bases. The CDR3: CASSQIGGLEQYF. In DNA, the CDR3 is TGCGCCAGCAGTCAAATCGGAGGGCTCGAGCAGTACTTC.

CDR3 residues: CASSLDRSLSYEQYF. The CDR3 DNA reads TGTGCCAGCAGCTTGGACCGAAGCCTCTCCTACGAGCAGTACTTC. The rearrangement uses TRBV5-4 and TRBJ2-7, with no clear D. Germline values: CDR1 SGHNT, CDR2 YYREEE (reference sequence). Trimming took off 0 bases at V and 0 bases at J, with 10 bases between the two ends. The CDR3 loop spans 15 amino acids.

The chain is built from TRBV9 and TRBJ2-1, with no clear D. CDR1 SGDLS and CDR2 YYNGEE come from the germline V gene. Trimming took off 0 bases at V and 4 bases at J, with 8 bases between the two ends. CDR3 length equals 14 residues. CDR3 in DNA: TGTGCCAGCAGCGTAGCTCACAGATACAATGAGCAGTTCTTC. Protein sequence: CASSVAHRYNEQFF.

The rearrangement links TRBV27 to TRBJ2-5; the match to TRBD2 covers 11 bases. From germline, CDR1 is MNHEY and CDR2 SMNVEV (reference sequence). CDR3 length equals 15 residues. Trimming took 1 base from V and 2 from J; bases not matched to a gene: 0. CDR3 nucleotides: TGTGCCAGCAGTTTATTAGCGGGGGGGCAAGAGACCCAGTACTTC. This gives the protein CASSLLAGGQETQYF.

The chain uses TRBV5-6 and TRBJ2-3; 8 bases fit TRBD1. Germline V gene data show CDR1 as SGHDT and CDR2 as YYEEEE. Trimming removed 0 bases from V and 2 bases from J; junction bases left unmatched: 8. The CDR3 consists of 17 residues. The CDR3 here is CASSLGRRGRPTDTQYF. DNA of the CDR3: TGTGCCAGCAGCTTGGGTCGCAGGGGGCGACCCACAGATACGCAGTATTTT.

V and J are TRBV28 and TRBJ2-7; tentative D call: TRBD1 (6 bases). In germline, CDR1 is MDHEN, CDR2 SYDVKM. V was pared by 6 bases and J by 3 bases, with 12 bases between. This CDR3 has 13 residues. The chain's CDR3 is CASSMPRGYEQYF. The CDR3 nucleotides read TGTGCCAGCAGCATGCCCAGGGGCTACGAGCAGTACTTC.

V is TRBV19 and J is TRBJ1-6, with a weak D call TRBD1 (6 bases). Germline loops: CDR1 LNHDA, CDR2 SQIVND (reference sequence). The CDR3 sequence is 15 residues long. Trimming shortened V by 7 bases and J by 7 bases, and 17 bases separated the two germline ends. The DNA of the CDR3 is TGTGCCAGTAATAGCCGAGACAGGTTAAATTCACCCCTCCACTTT. Amino acid sequence: CASNSRDRLNSPLHF.